The next 7 T cell receptor beta chains were all read from a single sample in a study of blood T cell repertoires in COVID-19 (dated by TCRdb to the early 2020s). The method was the immunoSEQ multiplex PCR assay. The clones in this table, taken by TCRdb from immuneACCESS, are in-frame only. Not every clone is retained; where verified, under half of the shortfall comes from an unresolved V gene, and the cause of the rest is unknown. The sample table shows 280,000 or so clones, and around 89% are seen once. About 7% of the sample lies in the top ten. Input material: peripheral blood. The receptors originated from a woman aged 25 to 39 who had recovered from COVID-19.

The CDR3 DNA reads TGTGCCAGCAGTCGGGACAGCGGAACGGGTTATAATTCACCCCTCCACTTT. Amino acids: CASSRDSGTGYNSPLHF. The V and J genes are TRBV6-2 or TRBV6-3 and TRBJ1-6, with 7 bases fitting TRBD1. Losses at the gene ends were 5 bases for V and 4 bases for J; bases not matched to a gene: 11. The CDR3 runs 17 residues. CDR1 and CDR2 from the germline V gene are MNHEY and SVGEGT.

This clone has just one count. The genes are TRBV28 and TRBJ1-2, with D tentatively TRBD1 (5 bases). The germline V gene encodes CDR1 MDHEN and CDR2 SYDVKM. The CDR3 has 11 amino acids. Trimming removed 8 bases at V and 2 bases at J, with 6 bases between. In DNA, the CDR3 is TGTGCCAGCTCAGGGAACTATGGCTACACCTTC. The encoded protein is CASSGNYGYTF.

The V call is TRBV30, the J call TRBJ1-6; D possibly corresponds to TRBD1 (6 bases). Germline CDR1 reads GTSNPN; CDR2 reads SVGIG (reference sequence). The CDR3 length is 19 residues. V gave up 0 bases and J gave up 1 base, with 19 bases separating them. The CDR3: CAWSVLLGGRFSYNSPLHF. The CDR3 nucleotides read TGTGCCTGGAGTGTACTCCTGGGGGGGCGATTTTCCTATAATTCACCCCTCCACTTT. The variable domain in full, completed from reference TRBV30 and TRBJ1-6, reads SQTIHQWPATLVQPVGSPLSLECTVEGTSNPNLYWYRQAAGRGLQLLFYSVGIGQISSEVPQNLSASRPQDRQFILSSKKLLLSDSGFYLCAWSVLLGGRFSYNSPLHFGNGTRLTVT.

CDR3 in DNA: TGTGCCAGCAGCTTAGGACAGGGAAAAATCTATGGCTACACCTTC. As protein: CASSLGQGKIYGYTF. V is TRBV5-4 and J is TRBJ1-2; TRBD1 agrees at 8 bases. Germline-derived CDR1 and CDR2 are SGHNT and YYREEE (reference sequence). The CDR3 is 15 amino acids. V shed 2 bases, J shed 4 bases, and the junction held 7 bases outside the gene matches.

This clone was seen once. Different DNA sequences within this sample yield the same CDR3. J is TRBJ2-3 and V is TRBV6-6; 8 positions agree with TRBD2. Germline values: CDR1 MNHNY, CDR2 SVGAGI (reference sequence). V shed 6 bases and J 0 bases; nucleotides not matched to a gene: 2. The CDR3 spans 14 residues. Written as DNA, the CDR3 is TGTGCCAGCAGCCGGGGGGGGAGCACAGATACGCAGTATTTT. The encoded protein is CASSRGGSTDTQYF.

The chain is built from TRBV20-1 and TRBJ2-5; 10 positions agree with TRBD2. Germline V gene sequence: CDR1 DFQATT, CDR2 SNEGSKA (reference sequence). This CDR3 region has 15 residues. The trim removed 3 bases at V and 0 bases at J, leaving 4 bases unmatched. DNA for the CDR3: TGCAGTGCTAGTGATACTAGCGGGGACCAAGAGACCCAGTACTTC. It codes for CSASDTSGDQETQYF.

V gene TRBV7-9 combines with J gene TRBJ2-1, with D possibly TRBD1 on 6 matching bases. This CDR3 spans 15 amino acids. The germline gives CDR1 SEHNR, CDR2 FQNEAQ (reference sequence). V was pared by 1 base and J by 10 bases, with 17 bases between. The CDR3 DNA reads as TGTGCCAGCAGCTTAGAAGGGGGAAATATTCAGGAGCAGTTCTTC. Protein product: CASSLEGGNIQEQFF.